The 4 T cell receptor beta chains presented below share a single source sample, sequenced in a study of T-cell reconstitution after alpha-beta-depleted transplantation in children. It was with unique molecular identifiers that the TCRbeta library was prepared. TCRdb reanalysed the PCR reads using MiXCR and keeps one entry per CDR3 protein. Of about 500,000 distinct CDR3 sequences listed, about 31% are singletons. The sample here was PBMCs from the stem cell graft donor, taken from the stem cell graft. The source of these receptors is a human donor who donated a stem cell graft to a child with aplastic anemia.

This clonotype was counted between two and nine times. The V call is TRBV30, the J call TRBJ2-6, with TRBD1 matching 7 bases. The CDR3 sequence is 18 residues long. The V segment lost 7 bases and the J segment 0 bases; nucleotides outside the gene matches: 15. The V gene's germline CDR1 is GTSNPN and CDR2 SVGIG (reference sequence). CDR3 in amino acids: CASPRTGSTLSGANVLTF. The CDR3 DNA reads TGTGCCTCCCCCCGGACAGGTTCAACCCTCTCTGGGGCCAACGTCCTGACTTTC.

The chain links TRBV7-9 to TRBJ2-2, with D possibly being TRBD1 (6 bases). V lost 1 base, J lost 3 bases, and 9 bases lay in between. The CDR3 loop spans 15 amino acids. Per germline, CDR1 SEHNR and CDR2 FQNEAQ (reference sequence). The CDR3 loop reads CASSLDRDYTGELFF. For the CDR3, the DNA is TGTGCCAGCAGCTTAGACAGGGATTACACCGGGGAGCTGTTTTTT.

The CDR3 DNA follows: TGTGCCATTTCGGGGGGGGACAGGGAATACGAGCAGTACTTC. Translation: CAISGGDREYEQYF. The rearrangement uses TRBV10-3 and TRBJ2-7, with D tentatively TRBD1 (9 bases). Germline CDR1 reads ENHRY; CDR2 reads SYGVKD. Deletions cut 9 bases from V and 4 bases from J, with 19 bases between. There are 14 residues in the CDR3.

V gene TRBV7-6 combines with J gene TRBJ2-2; TRBD1 agrees at 7 bases. The CDR3 extends over 16 amino acids. Trimming took 5 bases from V and 5 from J; bases not matched to a gene: 11. Germline V gene sequence: CDR1 SGHVS, CDR2 FNYEAQ. CDR3 residues: CASSTRQGPGTGELFF. CDR3 DNA sequence: TGTGCCAGCAGCACGCGACAGGGCCCGGGGACCGGGGAGCTGTTTTTT. The whole variable domain, filled in from reference TRBV7-6 and TRBJ2-2, reads GAGVSQSPRYKVTKRGQDVALRCDPISGHVSLYWYRQALGQGPEFLTYFNYEAQQDKSGLPNDRFSAERPEGSISTLTIQRTEQRDSAMYRCASSTRQGPGTGELFFGEGSRLTVL.